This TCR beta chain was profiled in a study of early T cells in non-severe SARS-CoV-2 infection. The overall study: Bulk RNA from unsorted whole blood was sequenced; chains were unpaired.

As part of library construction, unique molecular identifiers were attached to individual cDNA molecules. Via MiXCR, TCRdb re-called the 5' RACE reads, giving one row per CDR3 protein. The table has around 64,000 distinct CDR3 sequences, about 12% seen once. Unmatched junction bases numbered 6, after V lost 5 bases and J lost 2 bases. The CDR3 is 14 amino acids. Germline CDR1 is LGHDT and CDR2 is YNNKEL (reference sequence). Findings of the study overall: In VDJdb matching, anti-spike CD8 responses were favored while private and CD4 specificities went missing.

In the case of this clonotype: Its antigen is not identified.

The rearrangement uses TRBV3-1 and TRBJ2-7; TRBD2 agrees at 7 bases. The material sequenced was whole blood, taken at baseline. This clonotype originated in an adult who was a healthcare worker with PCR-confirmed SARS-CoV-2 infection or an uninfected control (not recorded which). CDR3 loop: CASSSSGLTYEQYF. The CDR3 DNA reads TGTGCCAGCAGCTCTAGCGGACTGACCTACGAGCAGTACTTC.